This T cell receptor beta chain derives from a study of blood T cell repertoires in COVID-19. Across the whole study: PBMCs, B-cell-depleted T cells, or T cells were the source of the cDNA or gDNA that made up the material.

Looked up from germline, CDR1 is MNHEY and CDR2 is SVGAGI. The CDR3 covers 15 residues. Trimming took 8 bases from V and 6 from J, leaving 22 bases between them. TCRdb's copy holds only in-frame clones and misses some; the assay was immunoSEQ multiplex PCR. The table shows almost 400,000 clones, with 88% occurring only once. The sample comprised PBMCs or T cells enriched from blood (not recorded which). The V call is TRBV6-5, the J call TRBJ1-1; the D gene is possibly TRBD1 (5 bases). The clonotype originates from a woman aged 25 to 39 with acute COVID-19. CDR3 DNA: TGTGCCAGCTCGAGCCGAAATGGGCAGGGCCCTGAAGCTTTCTTT. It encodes CASSSRNGQGPEAFF.